Below are 20 T cell receptor beta chains sequenced from a single sample in a study of control samples from healthy donors and cancer patients. Only in-frame clones appear in the TCRdb table, and some are missing; sequencing was by immunoSEQ multiplex PCR. The sample records approximately 100,000 clones, around 90% being singletons. Sequenced sample: blood. The receptors here all came from a human donor in good health. The donor label of this sample is uncertain.

The chain uses TRBV19 and TRBJ1-1; D is possibly TRBD1 (5 bases). The CDR3 totals 15 residues. The germline V gene has CDR1 LNHDA and CDR2 SQIVND (reference sequence). The germline V and J ends were trimmed by 3 bases and 1 base, with 12 bases remaining between them. CDR3 coding DNA: TGTGCCAGTAGTATCGTCAGGGCCCGGAACACTGAAGCTTTCTTT. It codes for CASSIVRARNTEAFF.

V usage is TRBV4-3 and J usage is TRBJ1-5; the D is unclear. CDR3 length: 17 amino acids. The V and J ends lost 1 base and 3 bases respectively, with 16 bases between them. CDR1 is LGHNA, CDR2 YSLEER, per germline. The DNA of the CDR3 is TGCGCCAGCAGCCAAGCCGCCGGCGGAGCATCCAATCAGCCCCAGCATTTT. It codes for CASSQAAGGASNQPQHF.

V usage is TRBV5-1 and J usage is TRBJ2-2; perhaps TRBD2 as D (6 bases). This CDR3 is 15 amino acids long. Germline V CDR1 and CDR2: SGHRS, YFSETQ. V shed 1 base and J shed 6 bases, with 13 bases lying between them. This CDR3 is CASSLFTGEAGELFF. The CDR3 DNA reads as TGCGCCAGCAGCTTGTTCACCGGGGAGGCCGGGGAGCTGTTTTTT.

Points on this clone: This sample also contains other DNA sequences that code for the same CDR3. The chain combines TRBV19 with TRBJ1-3; 7 bases fit TRBD1. Germline V gene sequence: CDR1 LNHDA, CDR2 SQIVND (reference sequence). V shed 5 bases, J shed 3 bases, and the junction held 10 bases outside the gene matches. The CDR3 runs to 16 residues. The CDR3 here is CASSLIRGQLGNTIYF. Here the CDR3 DNA reads TGTGCCAGTAGTTTAATCCGGGGACAGCTTGGAAACACCATATATTTT.

The chain uses TRBV5-1 and TRBJ1-6; no clear D gene. Germline CDR1 and CDR2: SGHRS and YFSETQ. With 0 bases removed from V and 6 bases from J, the gap between germline ends came to 7 bases. This CDR3 contains 14 residues. The DNA of the CDR3 is TGCGCCAGCAGCTTGGTCGCAGCTAATTCACCCCTCCACTTT. Translation: CASSLVAANSPLHF.

This chain links TRBV6-5 with TRBJ2-1, with 7 bases matching TRBD2. This CDR3 comprises 15 residues. J gave up 6 bases and V 4 bases, and 9 bases lay outside the gene matches. Germline CDR1 is MNHEY and CDR2 is SVGAGI. The CDR3 DNA reads TGTGCCAGCAGTTTCCTTTCGGGGGGTTTCAATGAGCAGTTCTTC. It translates to CASSFLSGGFNEQFF.

V and J are TRBV18 and TRBJ1-6; D unclear. Trimming pared 3 bases from V and 10 bases from J, leaving 22 bases between. This CDR3 contains 17 residues. In germline, CDR1 is KGHSH, CDR2 LQKENI. The CDR3 reads CASSPWATGISRSPLHF. The CDR3 coding sequence is TGTGCCAGCTCACCCTGGGCAACGGGGATCTCGAGGTCACCCCTCCACTTT. The full variable domain, its missing parts supplied by reference TRBV18 and TRBJ1-6, is NAGVMQNPRHLVRRRGQEARLRCSPMKGHSHVYWYRQLPEEGLKFMVYLQKENIIDESGMPKERFSAEFPKEGPSILRIQQVVRGDSAAYFCASSPWATGISRSPLHFGNGTRLTVT.

The chain uses TRBV19 and TRBJ2-3; no reliable D call. The length of the CDR3 is 13 residues. Germline lookup yields CDR1 LNHDA and CDR2 SQIVND (reference sequence). V was clipped by 1 base and J by 6 bases, with 8 bases between them. The CDR3 loop is CASSIGSRDTQYF. The CDR3 DNA is TGTGCCAGTAGTATAGGTTCCAGGGATACGCAGTATTTT.

The V gene is TRBV19, the J gene TRBJ2-5, with a possible D match to TRBD2 (6 bases). V shed 5 bases and J shed 0 bases, with 16 bases lying between them. CDR1 is LNHDA, CDR2 SQIVND, per germline (reference sequence). This CDR3 region has 16 residues. CDR3 nucleotide sequence: TGTGCCAGTAGTCCGCGTCGGGGGATGTACCAAGAGACCCAGTACTTC. This translates into CASSPRRGMYQETQYF.

This chain joins TRBV5-4 and TRBJ2-3; D ambiguous. The ends were cut back, 4 bases at V and 2 bases at J, with 11 bases in the middle. Germline assignment: CDR1 SGHNT and CDR2 YYREEE (reference sequence). CDR3 length equals 14 residues. The CDR3 loop is CASSPMRDTDTQYF. The DNA of the CDR3 is TGTGCCAGCAGCCCCATGAGAGACACAGATACGCAGTATTTT.

The genes are TRBV2 and TRBJ2-1; 8 bases fit TRBD2. Germline CDR1 and CDR2: SNHLY and FYNNEI. J was trimmed by 8 bases and V by 6 bases; bases with no gene match: 3. The CDR3 totals 12 residues. CDR3 coding DNA: TGTGCCAGCAGGACTAGCGCCTATGAGCAGTTCTTC. Translated: CASRTSAYEQFF.

This clone counts as medium-sized. This chain uses TRBV7-2 with TRBJ2-7; 10 bases are shared with TRBD1. Germline-derived CDR1 and CDR2 are SGHTA and FQGNSA. J was trimmed by 1 base and V by 3 bases; bases with no gene match: 3. The CDR3 consists of 15 residues. Here the CDR3 reads CASSLTGGFSYEQYF. The CDR3 bases are TGTGCCAGCAGCTTGACAGGGGGCTTTTCCTACGAGCAGTACTTC.

The CDR3 here is CASSKEGRGVCEQFF. Written as DNA, the CDR3 is TGTGCCAGCAGCAAAGAAGGCAGGGGGGTATGTGAGCAGTTCTTC. This chain uses TRBV21-1 with TRBJ2-1; TRBD1, the table's D call, lacks a check against the DNA. TRBV21-1 counts as a pseudogene. The CDR3 is 15 residues long.

The genes are TRBV11-2 and TRBJ2-1; the D gene is possibly TRBD2 (6 bases). The CDR3 extends over 16 amino acids. Trimming removed 1 base from V and 0 bases from J, with 10 bases in between. Germline V gene sequence: CDR1 SGHAT, CDR2 FQNNGV. The CDR3 coding sequence is TGTGCCAGCAGCTTAGCAACGGAGGGCTCCTACAATGAGCAGTTCTTC. It encodes CASSLATEGSYNEQFF.

The V call is TRBV7-8, the J call TRBJ2-5; D is possibly TRBD1 or TRBD2 (7 bases each). The CDR3 is made up of 16 amino acids. The germline V gene has CDR1 SGHVS and CDR2 FQNEAQ. The V end was cut by 1 base, the J end by 4 bases, with 16 bases between. The CDR3 is CASSLEGRGLRETQYF. The CDR3 nucleotides are TGTGCCAGCAGCTTAGAGGGGAGGGGGCTTCGAGAGACCCAGTACTTC.

This CDR3 is CASSRGADTQYF. The CDR3 DNA reads as TGTGCCAGCAGCCGGGGGGCGGATACGCAGTATTTT. The rearrangement joins TRBV11-2 to TRBJ2-3; D perhaps matches TRBD2 (7 bases). Germline V gene sequence: CDR1 SGHAT, CDR2 FQNNGV. The CDR3 runs to 12 residues. Trimming took 5 bases from V and 6 from J, leaving 9 bases between them.

In its sample, this clone was seen once. V is TRBV19 and J is TRBJ2-2; 14 bases line up with TRBD2. The V gene's germline CDR1 is LNHDA and CDR2 SQIVND (reference sequence). After removal of 4 bases from V and 7 bases from J, the junction contained 8 bases not matched to a gene. The CDR3 runs 17 residues. The CDR3 sequence is CASSTPGLAGVGGELFF. CDR3 nucleotides: TGTGCCAGTAGTACTCCGGGACTAGCGGGGGTTGGCGGGGAGCTGTTTTTT.

The chain uses TRBV5-1 and TRBJ1-1, with 10 positions matching TRBD1. The ends lost 4 bases at V and 6 bases at J; junction bases unmatched: 6. Germline values: CDR1 SGHRS, CDR2 YFSETQ. This CDR3 comprises 14 residues. The CDR3 reads CASSTGQGLAEAFF. The DNA for the CDR3 is TGCGCCAGCAGCACGGGACAGGGGTTGGCTGAAGCTTTCTTT.

This rearrangement joins TRBV5-8 to TRBJ1-3; a possible D gene is TRBD1 (5 bases). CDR3 length equals 15 residues. CDR1 SGHTS and CDR2 YDEGEE come from the germline V gene. The germline V and J ends were trimmed by 0 bases and 2 bases, with 9 bases remaining between them. CDR3 DNA: TGTGCCAGCAGCTTGGCCTGGGGGACTGGAAACACCATATATTTT. Protein product: CASSLAWGTGNTIYF.

The J gene is TRBJ2-6, the V gene TRBV4-3; D unresolved. The germline CDR1 and CDR2 sequences are LGHNA and YSLEER. The CDR3 consists of 15 residues. V lost 6 bases to trimming and J lost 1 base, with 10 bases between them. For the CDR3, the DNA is TGCGCCAGCAGACCCACTCTATCTGGGGCCAACGTCCTGACTTTC. It specifies CASRPTLSGANVLTF.